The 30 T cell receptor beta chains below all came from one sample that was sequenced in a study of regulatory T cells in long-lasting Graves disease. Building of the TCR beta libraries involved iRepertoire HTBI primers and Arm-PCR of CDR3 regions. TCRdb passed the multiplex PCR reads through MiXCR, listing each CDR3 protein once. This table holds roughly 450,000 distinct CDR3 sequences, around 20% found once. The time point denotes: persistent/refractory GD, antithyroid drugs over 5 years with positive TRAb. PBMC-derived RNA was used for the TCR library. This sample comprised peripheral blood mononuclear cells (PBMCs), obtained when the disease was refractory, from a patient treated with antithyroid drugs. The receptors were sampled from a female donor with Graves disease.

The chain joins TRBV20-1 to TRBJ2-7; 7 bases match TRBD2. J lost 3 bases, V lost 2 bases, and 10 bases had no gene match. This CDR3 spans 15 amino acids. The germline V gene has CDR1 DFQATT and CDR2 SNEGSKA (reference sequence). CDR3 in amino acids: CSARSPKLAVYEQYF. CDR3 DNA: TGCAGTGCTAGATCGCCAAAGCTAGCGGTCTACGAGCAGTACTTC.

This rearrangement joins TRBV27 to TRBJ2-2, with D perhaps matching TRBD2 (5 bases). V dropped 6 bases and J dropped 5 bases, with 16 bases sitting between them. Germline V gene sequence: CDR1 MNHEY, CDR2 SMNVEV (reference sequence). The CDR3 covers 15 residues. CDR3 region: CASRTLGKWTGELFF. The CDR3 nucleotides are TGTGCCAGCAGAACACTAGGGAAATGGACCGGGGAGCTGTTTTTT.

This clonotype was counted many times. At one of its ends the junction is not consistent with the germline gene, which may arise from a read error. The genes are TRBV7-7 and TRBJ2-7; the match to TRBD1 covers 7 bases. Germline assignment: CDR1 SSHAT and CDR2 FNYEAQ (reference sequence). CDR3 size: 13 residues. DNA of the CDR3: TGTGCTAGCAGCTCTACAGGGGCCCACGAGCAGTACTTC. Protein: CASSSTGAHEQYF.

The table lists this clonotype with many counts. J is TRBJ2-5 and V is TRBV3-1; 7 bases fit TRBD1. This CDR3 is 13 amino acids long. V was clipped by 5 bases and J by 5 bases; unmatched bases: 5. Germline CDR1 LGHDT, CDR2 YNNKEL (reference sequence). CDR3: CASSETGKETQYF. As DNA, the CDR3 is TGTGCCAGCAGCGAGACAGGGAAGGAGACCCAGTACTTC.

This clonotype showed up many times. This CDR3 reads CASSLNPYRARDTGELFF. As DNA, the CDR3 is TGTGCCAGCAGTTTAAACCCCTACAGGGCTCGAGACACCGGGGAGCTGTTTTTT. The chain links TRBV28 to TRBJ2-2; D possibly corresponds to TRBD1 (6 bases). Germline V gene data show CDR1 as MDHEN and CDR2 as SYDVKM. Trimming took 2 bases from V and 3 from J, leaving 19 bases between them. CDR3 length equals 18 residues.

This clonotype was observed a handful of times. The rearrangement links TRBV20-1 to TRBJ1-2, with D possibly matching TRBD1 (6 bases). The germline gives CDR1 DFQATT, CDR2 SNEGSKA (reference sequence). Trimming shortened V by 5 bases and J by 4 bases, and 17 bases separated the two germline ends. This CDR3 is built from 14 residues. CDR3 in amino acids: CSAGTTGIGYGYTF. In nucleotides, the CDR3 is TGCAGTGCTGGAACAACAGGGATAGGCTATGGCTACACCTTC.

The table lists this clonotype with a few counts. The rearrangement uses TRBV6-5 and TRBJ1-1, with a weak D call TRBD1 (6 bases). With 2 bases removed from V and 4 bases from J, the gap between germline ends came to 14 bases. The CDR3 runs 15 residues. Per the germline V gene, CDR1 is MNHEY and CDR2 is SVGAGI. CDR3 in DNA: TGTGCCAGCAGTTACATCCGGGGGGCGCGCACTGAAGCTTTCTTT. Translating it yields CASSYIRGARTEAFF.

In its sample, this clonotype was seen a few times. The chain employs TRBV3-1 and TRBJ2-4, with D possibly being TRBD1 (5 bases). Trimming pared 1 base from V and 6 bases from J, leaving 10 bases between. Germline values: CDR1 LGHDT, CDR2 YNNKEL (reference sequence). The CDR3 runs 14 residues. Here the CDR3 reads CASSQGGTGNIQYF. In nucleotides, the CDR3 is TGTGCCAGCAGCCAAGGGGGCACGGGAAACATTCAGTACTTC.

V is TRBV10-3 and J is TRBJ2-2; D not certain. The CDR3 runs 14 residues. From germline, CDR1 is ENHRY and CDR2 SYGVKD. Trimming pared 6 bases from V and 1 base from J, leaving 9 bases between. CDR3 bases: TGTGCCATCAGCTCTGTTTTGAACACCGGGGAGCTGTTTTTT. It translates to CAISSVLNTGELFF.

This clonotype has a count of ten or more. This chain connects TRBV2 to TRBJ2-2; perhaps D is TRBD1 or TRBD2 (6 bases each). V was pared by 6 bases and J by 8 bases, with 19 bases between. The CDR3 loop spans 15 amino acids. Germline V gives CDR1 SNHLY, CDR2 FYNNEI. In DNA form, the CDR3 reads TGTGCCAGCAGCCCGGGGGACATTCAAGGGGGGGAGCTGTTTTTT. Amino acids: CASSPGDIQGGELFF.

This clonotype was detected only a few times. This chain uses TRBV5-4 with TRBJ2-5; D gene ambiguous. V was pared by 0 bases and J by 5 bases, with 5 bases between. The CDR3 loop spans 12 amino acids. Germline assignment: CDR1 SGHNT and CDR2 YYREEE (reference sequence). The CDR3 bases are TGTGCCAGCAGCTTGGGAATTGAGACCCAGTACTTC. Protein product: CASSLGIETQYF.

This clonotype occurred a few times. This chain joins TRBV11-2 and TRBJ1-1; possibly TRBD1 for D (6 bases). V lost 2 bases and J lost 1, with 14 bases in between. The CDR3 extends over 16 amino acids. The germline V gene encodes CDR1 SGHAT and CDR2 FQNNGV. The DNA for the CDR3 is TGTGCCAGCAGCTTATTCCGGGACATCCGGAACACTGAAGCTTTCTTT. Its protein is CASSLFRDIRNTEAFF.

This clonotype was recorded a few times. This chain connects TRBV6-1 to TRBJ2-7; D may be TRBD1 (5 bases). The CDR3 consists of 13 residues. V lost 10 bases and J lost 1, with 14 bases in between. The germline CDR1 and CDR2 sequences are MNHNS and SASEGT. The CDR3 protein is CATRAQASYEQYF. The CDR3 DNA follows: TGTGCCACCAGGGCGCAGGCTTCCTACGAGCAGTACTTC.

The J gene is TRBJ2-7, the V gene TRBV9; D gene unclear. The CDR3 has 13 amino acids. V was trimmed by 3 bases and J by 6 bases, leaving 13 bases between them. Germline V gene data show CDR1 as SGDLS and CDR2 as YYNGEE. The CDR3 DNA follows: TGTGCCAGCAGCGGCAATCAGAACGGCGAGCAGTACTTC. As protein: CASSGNQNGEQYF.

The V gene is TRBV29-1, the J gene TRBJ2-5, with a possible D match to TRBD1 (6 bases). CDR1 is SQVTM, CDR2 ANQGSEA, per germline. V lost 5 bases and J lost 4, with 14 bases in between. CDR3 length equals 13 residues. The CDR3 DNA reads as TGCAGCGTTACTCTGGTCAGGGGAGAGACCCAGTACTTC. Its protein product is CSVTLVRGETQYF. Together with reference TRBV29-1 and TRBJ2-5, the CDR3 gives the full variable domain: SAVISQKPSRDICQRGTSLTIQCQVDSQVTMMFWYRQQPGQSLTLIATANQGSEATYESGFVIDKFPISRPNLTFSTLTVSNMSPEDSSIYLCSVTLVRGETQYFGPGTRLLVL.

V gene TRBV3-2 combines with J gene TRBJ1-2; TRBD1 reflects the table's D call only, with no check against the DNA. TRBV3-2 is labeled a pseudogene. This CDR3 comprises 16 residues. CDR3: CASSRPDREEDYGYTF. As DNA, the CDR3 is TGTGCCAGCAGCCGCCCCGACAGGGAGGAGGACTATGGCTACACCTTC.

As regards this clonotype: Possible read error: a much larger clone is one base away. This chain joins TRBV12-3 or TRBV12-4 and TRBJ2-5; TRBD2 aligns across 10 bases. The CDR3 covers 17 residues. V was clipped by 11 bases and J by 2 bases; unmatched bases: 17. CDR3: CACKAASGRSFQETQYF. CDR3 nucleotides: TGTGCCTGTAAGGCGGCTAGCGGGAGATCGTTTCAAGAGACCCAGTACTTC.

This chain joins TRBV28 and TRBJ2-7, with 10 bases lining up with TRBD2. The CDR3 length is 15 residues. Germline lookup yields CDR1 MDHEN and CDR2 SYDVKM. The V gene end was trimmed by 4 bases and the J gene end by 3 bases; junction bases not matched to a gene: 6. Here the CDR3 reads CASSSLAGESYEQYF. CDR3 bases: TGTGCCAGCAGTTCCCTAGCGGGAGAAAGCTACGAGCAGTACTTC.

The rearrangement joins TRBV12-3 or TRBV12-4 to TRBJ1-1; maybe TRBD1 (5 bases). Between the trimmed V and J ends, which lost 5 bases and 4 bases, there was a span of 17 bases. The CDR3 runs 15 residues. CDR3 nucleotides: TGTGCCAGCAGTCCGTCGACAGAATTTGGCACTGAAGCTTTCTTT. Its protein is CASSPSTEFGTEAFF.

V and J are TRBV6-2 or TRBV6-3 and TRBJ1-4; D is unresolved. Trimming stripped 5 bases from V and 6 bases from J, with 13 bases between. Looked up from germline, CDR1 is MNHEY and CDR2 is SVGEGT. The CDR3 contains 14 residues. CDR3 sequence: CASSTENRHEKLFF. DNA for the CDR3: TGTGCCAGCAGTACCGAGAATCGGCATGAAAAACTGTTTTTT.

The CDR3 nucleotides are TGCGCCAGCAGCTTGGGGTCCGGTTGGACCGACGAGCAGTACTTC. Amino acid sequence: CASSLGSGWTDEQYF. The chain links TRBV5-1 to TRBJ2-7; D unclear. Germline-derived CDR1 and CDR2 are SGHRS and YFSETQ. The CDR3 length is 15 residues. Deletions cut 0 bases from V and 5 bases from J, with 15 bases between.

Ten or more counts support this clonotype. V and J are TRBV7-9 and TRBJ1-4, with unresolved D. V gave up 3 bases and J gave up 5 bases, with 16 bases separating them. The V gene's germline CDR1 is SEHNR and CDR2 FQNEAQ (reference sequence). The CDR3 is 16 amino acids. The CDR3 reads CASSLYWAGLNEKLFF. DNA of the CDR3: TGTGCCAGCAGCTTGTATTGGGCTGGACTCAATGAAAAACTGTTTTTT.

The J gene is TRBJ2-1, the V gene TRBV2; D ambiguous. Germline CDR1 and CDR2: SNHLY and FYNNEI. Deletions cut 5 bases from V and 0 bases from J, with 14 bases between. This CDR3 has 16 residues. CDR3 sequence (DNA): TGTGCCAGCAGTTCCGCGACCAGCCCCTCCTACAATGAGCAGTTCTTC. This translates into CASSSATSPSYNEQFF.

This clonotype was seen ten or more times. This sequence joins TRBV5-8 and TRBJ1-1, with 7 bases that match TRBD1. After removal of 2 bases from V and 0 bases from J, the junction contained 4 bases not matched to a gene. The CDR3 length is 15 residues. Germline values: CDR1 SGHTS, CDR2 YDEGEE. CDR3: CASSFYGTVNTEAFF. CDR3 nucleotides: TGTGCCAGCAGCTTTTACGGGACAGTGAACACTGAAGCTTTCTTT.

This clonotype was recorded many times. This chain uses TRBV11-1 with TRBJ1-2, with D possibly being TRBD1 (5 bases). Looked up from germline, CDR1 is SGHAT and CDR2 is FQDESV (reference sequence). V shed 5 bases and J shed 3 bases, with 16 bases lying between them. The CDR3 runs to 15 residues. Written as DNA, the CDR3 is TGTGCCAGCAGCCCAAGGACGTCACAGGACTATGGCTACACCTTC. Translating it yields CASSPRTSQDYGYTF.

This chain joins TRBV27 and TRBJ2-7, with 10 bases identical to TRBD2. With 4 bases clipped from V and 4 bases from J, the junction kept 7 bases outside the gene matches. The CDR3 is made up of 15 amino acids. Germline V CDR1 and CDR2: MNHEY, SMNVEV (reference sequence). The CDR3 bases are TGTGCCAGCAGTTCGCCAGCGGGAGGGGTTTACGAGCAGTACTTC. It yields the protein CASSSPAGGVYEQYF.

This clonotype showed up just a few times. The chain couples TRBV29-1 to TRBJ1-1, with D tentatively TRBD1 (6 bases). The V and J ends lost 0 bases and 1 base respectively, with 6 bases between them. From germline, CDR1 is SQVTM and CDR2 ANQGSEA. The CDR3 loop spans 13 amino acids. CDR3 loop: CSVEEGQNTEAFF. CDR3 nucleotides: TGCAGCGTTGAAGAGGGACAGAACACTGAAGCTTTCTTT.

The CDR3 loop reads CASSYGTSGSDEQFF. CDR3 nucleotide sequence: TGTGCCAGTAGTTACGGGACTAGCGGGAGCGATGAGCAGTTCTTC. The chain combines TRBV19 with TRBJ2-1; 14 nucleotides align to TRBD2. V was clipped by 5 bases and J by 8 bases; unmatched bases: 5. Germline-derived CDR1 and CDR2 are LNHDA and SQIVND (reference sequence). The CDR3 runs 15 residues.

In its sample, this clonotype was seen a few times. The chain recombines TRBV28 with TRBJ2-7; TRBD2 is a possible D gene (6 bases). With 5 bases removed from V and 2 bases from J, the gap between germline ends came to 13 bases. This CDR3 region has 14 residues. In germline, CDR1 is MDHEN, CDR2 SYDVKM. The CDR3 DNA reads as TGTGCCAGCAGTCCTCCGGGACTTACCTACGAGCAGTACTTC. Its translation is CASSPPGLTYEQYF.

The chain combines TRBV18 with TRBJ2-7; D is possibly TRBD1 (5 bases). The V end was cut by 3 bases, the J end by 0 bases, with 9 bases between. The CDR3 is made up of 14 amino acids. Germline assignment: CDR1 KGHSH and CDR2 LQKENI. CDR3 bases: TGTGCCAGCTCACCCCGCGGACACTCCTACGAGCAGTACTTC. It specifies CASSPRGHSYEQYF.